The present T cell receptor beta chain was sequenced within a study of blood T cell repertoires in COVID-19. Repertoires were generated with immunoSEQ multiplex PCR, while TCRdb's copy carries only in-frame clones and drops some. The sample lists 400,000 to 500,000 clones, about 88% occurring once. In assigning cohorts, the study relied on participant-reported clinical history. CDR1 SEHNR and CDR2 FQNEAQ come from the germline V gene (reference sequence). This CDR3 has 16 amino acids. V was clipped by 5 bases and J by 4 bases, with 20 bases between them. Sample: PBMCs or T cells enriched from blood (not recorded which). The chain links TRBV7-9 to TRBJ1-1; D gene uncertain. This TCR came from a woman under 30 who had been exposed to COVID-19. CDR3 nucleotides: TGTGCCAGCAGCCCCTACGGGCGGACTGATGGCACTGAAGCTTTCTTT. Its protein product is CASSPYGRTDGTEAFF. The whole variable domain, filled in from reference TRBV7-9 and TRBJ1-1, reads DTGVSQNPRHKITKRGQNVTFRCDPISEHNRLYWYRQTLGQGPEFLTYFQNEAQLEKSRLLSDRFSAERPKGSFSTLEIQRTEQGDSAMYLCASSPYGRTDGTEAFFGQGTRLTVV.